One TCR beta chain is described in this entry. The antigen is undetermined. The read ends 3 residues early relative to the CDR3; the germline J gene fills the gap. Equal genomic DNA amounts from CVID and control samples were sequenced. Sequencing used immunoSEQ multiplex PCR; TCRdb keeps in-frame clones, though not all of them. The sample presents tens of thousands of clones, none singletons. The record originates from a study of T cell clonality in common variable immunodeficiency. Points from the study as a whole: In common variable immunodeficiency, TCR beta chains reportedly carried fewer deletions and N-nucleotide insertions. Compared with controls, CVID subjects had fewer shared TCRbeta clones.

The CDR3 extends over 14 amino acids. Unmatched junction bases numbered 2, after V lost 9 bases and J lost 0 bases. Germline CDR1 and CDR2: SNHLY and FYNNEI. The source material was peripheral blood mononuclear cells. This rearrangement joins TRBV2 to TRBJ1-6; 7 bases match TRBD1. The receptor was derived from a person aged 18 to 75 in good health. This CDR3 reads CASWDSSYNSPLHF. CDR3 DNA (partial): TGTGCCAGTTGGGACAGCTCCTATAATTCACCC. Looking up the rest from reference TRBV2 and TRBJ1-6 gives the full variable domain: EPEVTQTPSHQVTQMGQEVILRCVPISNHLYFYWYRQILGQKVEFLVSFYNNEISEKSEIFDDQFSVERPDGSNFTLKIRSTKLEDSAMYFCASWDSSYNSPLHFGNGTRLTVT.